These 13 T cell receptor beta chains came from one sample sequenced in a study of blood T cell repertoires in COVID-19. The assay was immunoSEQ multiplex PCR, and TCRdb's table has in-frame clones only and misses some. Of 200,000 to 300,000 clones in the sample, approximately 86% are singletons; the top ten hold roughly 1.9%. Sequenced sample: peripheral blood. These receptors all come from a man aged 25 to 40 with active or convalescent COVID-19.

The V call is TRBV20-1, the J call TRBJ2-1, with a tentative D call TRBD2 (5 bases). The CDR3 has 11 residues. V dropped 2 bases and J dropped 8 bases, with 7 bases sitting between them. CDR1 DFQATT and CDR2 SNEGSKA come from the germline V gene (reference sequence). The CDR3 is CSARPGYEQFF. The CDR3 DNA sequence: TGCAGTGCTAGACCGGGGTATGAGCAGTTCTTC.

This chain links TRBV7-9 with TRBJ2-7; 9 nucleotides match TRBD1. Per germline, CDR1 SEHNR and CDR2 FQNEAQ (reference sequence). This CDR3 spans 17 amino acids. The ends lost 0 bases at V and 1 base at J; junction bases unmatched: 7. CDR3 DNA: TGTGCCAGCAGCTTAGCTCCGGGACAGGGCCCTTCCTACGAGCAGTACTTC. This encodes CASSLAPGQGPSYEQYF.

The CDR3 DNA reads TGCGCCAGCAGCTTGACGGGACAGAGCAATCAGCCCCAGCATTTT. Amino acid sequence: CASSLTGQSNQPQHF. V gene TRBV5-1 combines with J gene TRBJ1-5; 7 nucleotides align to TRBD1. The CDR3 has 15 amino acids. J was trimmed by 1 base and V by 1 base; bases with no gene match: 2. Germline lookup yields CDR1 SGHRS and CDR2 YFSETQ.

As regards this clone: Its ends do not fully match the called genes, so a read error is possible. The V and J genes are TRBV3-1 (or the pseudogene TRBV3-2) and TRBJ2-1, with TRBD1 identical over 10 bases. CDR3 size: 15 residues. The germline V gene encodes CDR1 LGHDT and CDR2 YNNKEL (reference sequence). The CDR3 DNA sequence: TGTGCCAGCAGCAAAGACAGGGGGCTTTACAATGAGCAGTTCTTC. Translated, it gives CASSKDRGLYNEQFF.

J is TRBJ1-4 and V is TRBV6-1; no definite D call. V dropped 1 base and J dropped 8 bases, with 11 bases sitting between them. CDR3 length equals 14 residues. Germline assignment: CDR1 MNHNS and CDR2 SASEGT. CDR3 sequence (DNA): TGTGCCAGCAGTGAAGTCGTCAAGGAGGAAAAACTGTTTTTT. The encoded protein is CASSEVVKEEKLFF.

About this clone itself: Within the sample, other DNA sequences also encode this same CDR3. The DNA for the CDR3 is TGTGCCAGCAGCGTAGTCGGCGGTGGCACAGATACGCAGTATTTT. Residues: CASSVVGGGTDTQYF. The chain links TRBV9 to TRBJ2-3; D gene ambiguous. Per germline, CDR1 SGDLS and CDR2 YYNGEE. The CDR3 extends over 15 amino acids. Trimming removed 0 bases at V and 1 base at J, with 9 bases between.

The chain carries TRBV7-2 and TRBJ2-5, with TRBD2 identical over 8 bases. Germline V CDR1 and CDR2: SGHTA, FQGNSA. There are 16 residues in the CDR3. V shed 4 bases and J 2 bases; nucleotides not matched to a gene: 9. The CDR3 spells CASSSAGGGGQETQYF. In DNA form, the CDR3 reads TGTGCCAGCAGCTCCGCGGGGGGCGGGGGGCAAGAGACCCAGTACTTC. The variable domain in full, with the rest retrieved from reference TRBV7-2 and TRBJ2-5, is GAGVSQSPSNKVTEKGKDVELRCDPISGHTALYWYRQSLGQGLEFLIYFQGNSAPDKSGLPSDRFSAERTGGSVSTLTIQRTQQEDSAVYLCASSSAGGGGQETQYFGPGTRLLVL.

The chain recombines TRBV16 with TRBJ2-7, with TRBD1 as a possible D gene (6 bases). V lost 2 bases and J lost 3, with 14 bases in between. The CDR3 is 15 residues long. CDR1 is KGHSY, CDR2 FQNENV, per germline. DNA of the CDR3: TGTGCCAGCAGCCAAGAGCCCACAGGGAACTACGAGCAGTACTTC. Translation gives CASSQEPTGNYEQYF. The full variable domain, completed using reference TRBV16 and TRBJ2-7, is GEEVAQTPKHLVRGEGQKAKLYCAPIKGHSYVFWYQQVLKNEFKFLISFQNENVFDETGMPKERFSAKCLPNSPCSLEIQATKLEDSAVYFCASSQEPTGNYEQYFGPGTRLTVT.

The genes are TRBV27 and TRBJ2-7; D gene uncertain. V was cut by 6 bases and J by 0 bases, with 9 bases left in between. Germline values: CDR1 MNHEY, CDR2 SMNVEV (reference sequence). This CDR3 is 13 amino acids long. Here the CDR3 reads CASSLESSYEQYF. CDR3 in DNA: TGTGCCAGCAGCCTGGAGAGCTCCTACGAGCAGTACTTC.

The chain carries TRBV4-1 and TRBJ1-3; no definite D call. The V gene lost 2 bases and the J gene lost 4 bases, with 6 bases spanning the gap. The CDR3 spans 13 residues. Germline V gene data show CDR1 as MGHRA and CDR2 as YSYEKL. In DNA form, the CDR3 reads TGCGCCAGCAGCCAACTGCTAGGAAACACCATATATTTT. Its translation: CASSQLLGNTIYF.

The chain employs TRBV11-2 and TRBJ1-1; 7 positions match TRBD1. The V gene end was trimmed by 6 bases and the J gene end by 2 bases; junction bases not matched to a gene: 3. Germline V CDR1 and CDR2: SGHAT, FQNNGV. The CDR3 is 13 amino acids. The CDR3 DNA follows: TGTGCCAGCAGTGGGACAGATAACACTGAAGCTTTCTTT. Translated, it gives CASSGTDNTEAFF.

The chain combines TRBV2 with TRBJ1-4, with 7 bases identical to TRBD1. The length of the CDR3 is 15 residues. After removal of 6 bases from V and 2 bases from J, the junction contained 6 bases not matched to a gene. CDR1 is SNHLY and CDR2 is FYNNEI in the germline V gene. The CDR3 DNA follows: TGTGCCAGCAGCGAGACAGGGATTACTAATGAAAAACTGTTTTTT. Translating gives CASSETGITNEKLFF.

This chain links TRBV12-3 or TRBV12-4 with TRBJ2-3; D perhaps matches TRBD2 (5 bases). V was trimmed by 3 bases and J by 9 bases, leaving 10 bases between them. There are 12 residues in the CDR3. The CDR3 reads CASSLGAGTQYF. CDR3 nucleotide sequence: TGTGCCAGCAGTTTGGGAGCCGGGACGCAGTATTTT.